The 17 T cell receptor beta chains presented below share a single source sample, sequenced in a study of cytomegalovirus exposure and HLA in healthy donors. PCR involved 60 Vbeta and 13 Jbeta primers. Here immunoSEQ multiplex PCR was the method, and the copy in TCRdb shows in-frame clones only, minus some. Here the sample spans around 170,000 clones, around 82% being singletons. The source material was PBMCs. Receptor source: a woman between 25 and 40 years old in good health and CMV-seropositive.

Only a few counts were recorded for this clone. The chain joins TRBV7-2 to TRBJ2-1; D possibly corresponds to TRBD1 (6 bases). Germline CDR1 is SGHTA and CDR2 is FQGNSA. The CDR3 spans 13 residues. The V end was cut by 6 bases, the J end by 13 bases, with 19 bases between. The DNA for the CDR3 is TGTGCCAGCAGTCTTGCCCGGGACACATTACAGTTCTTC. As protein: CASSLARDTLQFF.

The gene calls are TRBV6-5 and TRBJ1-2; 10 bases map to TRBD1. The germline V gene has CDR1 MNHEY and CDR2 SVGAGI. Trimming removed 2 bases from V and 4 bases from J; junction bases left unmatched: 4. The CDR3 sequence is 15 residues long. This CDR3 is CASSYRGQGTYGYTF. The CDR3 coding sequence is TGTGCCAGCAGTTACCGGGGACAGGGGACCTATGGCTACACCTTC.

CDR3 sequence: CASSQDWRTSGAYEQYF. CDR3 coding DNA: TGCGCCAGCAGCCAAGATTGGAGGACTAGCGGGGCCTACGAGCAGTACTTC. The genes are TRBV4-3 and TRBJ2-7, with 12 bases lining up with TRBD2. Germline CDR1 and CDR2: LGHNA and YSLEER. This CDR3 has 17 amino acids. The ends lost 0 bases at V and 2 bases at J; junction bases unmatched: 5.

The CDR3 nucleotides read TGTGCCAGTAGTATAAGGCTAGCGGGTGCCTACAATGAGCAGTTCTTC. It translates to CASSIRLAGAYNEQFF. The chain couples TRBV19 to TRBJ2-1; TRBD2 matches 8 bases. The germline gives CDR1 LNHDA, CDR2 SQIVND (reference sequence). J gave up 2 bases and V 2 bases, and 5 bases lay outside the gene matches. This CDR3 spans 16 amino acids.

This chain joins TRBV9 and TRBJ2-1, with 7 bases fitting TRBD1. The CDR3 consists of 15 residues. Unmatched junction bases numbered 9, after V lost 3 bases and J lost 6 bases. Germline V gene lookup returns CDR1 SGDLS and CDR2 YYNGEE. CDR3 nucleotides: TGTGCCAGCAGCGCAACCCCCGACAGGGTCAATGAGCAGTTCTTC. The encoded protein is CASSATPDRVNEQFF.

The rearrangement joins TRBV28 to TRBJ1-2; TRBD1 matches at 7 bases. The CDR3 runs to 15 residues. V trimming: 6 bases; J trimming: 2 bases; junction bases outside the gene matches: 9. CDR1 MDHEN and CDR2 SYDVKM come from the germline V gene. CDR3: CASRPNRGVNYGYTF. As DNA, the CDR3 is TGTGCCAGCAGGCCGAACAGGGGAGTAAACTATGGCTACACCTTC.

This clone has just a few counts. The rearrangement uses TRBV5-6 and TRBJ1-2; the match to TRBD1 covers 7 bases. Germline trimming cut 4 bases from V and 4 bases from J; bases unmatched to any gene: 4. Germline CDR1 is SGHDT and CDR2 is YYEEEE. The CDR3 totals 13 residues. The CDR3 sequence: CASSPTGAYGYTF. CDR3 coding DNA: TGTGCCAGCAGCCCCACAGGGGCCTATGGCTACACCTTC. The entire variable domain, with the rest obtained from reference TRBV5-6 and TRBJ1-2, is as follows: DAGVTQSPTHLIKTRGQQVTLRCSPKSGHDTVSWYQQALGQGPQFIFQYYEEEERQRGNFPDRFSGHQFPNYSSELNVNALLLGDSALYLCASSPTGAYGYTFGSGTRLTVV.

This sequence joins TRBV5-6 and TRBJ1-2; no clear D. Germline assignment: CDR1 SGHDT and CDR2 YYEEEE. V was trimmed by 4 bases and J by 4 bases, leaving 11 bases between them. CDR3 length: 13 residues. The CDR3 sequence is CASSPGLSYGYTF. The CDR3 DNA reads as TGTGCCAGCAGCCCGGGATTAAGCTATGGCTACACCTTC.

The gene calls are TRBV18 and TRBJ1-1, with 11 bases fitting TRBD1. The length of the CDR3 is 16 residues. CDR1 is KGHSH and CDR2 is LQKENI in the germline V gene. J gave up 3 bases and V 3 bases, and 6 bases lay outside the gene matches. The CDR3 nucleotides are TGTGCCAGCTCACCGAGGGACAGGGGGGGTTACACTGAAGCTTTCTTT. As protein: CASSPRDRGGYTEAFF.

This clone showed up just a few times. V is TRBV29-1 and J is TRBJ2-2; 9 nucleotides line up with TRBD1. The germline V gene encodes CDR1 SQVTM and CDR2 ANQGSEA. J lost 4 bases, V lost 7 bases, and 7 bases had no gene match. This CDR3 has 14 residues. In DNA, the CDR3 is TGCAGCGCACAGGGACAGGGTGGCACCGGGGAGCTGTTTTTT. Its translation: CSAQGQGGTGELFF.

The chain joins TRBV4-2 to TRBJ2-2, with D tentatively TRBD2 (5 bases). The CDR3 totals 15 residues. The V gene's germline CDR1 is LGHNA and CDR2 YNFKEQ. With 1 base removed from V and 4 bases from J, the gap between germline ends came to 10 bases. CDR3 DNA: TGTGCCAGCAGCCAAGGCGAAGGGAGCACCGGGGAGCTGTTTTTT. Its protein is CASSQGEGSTGELFF.

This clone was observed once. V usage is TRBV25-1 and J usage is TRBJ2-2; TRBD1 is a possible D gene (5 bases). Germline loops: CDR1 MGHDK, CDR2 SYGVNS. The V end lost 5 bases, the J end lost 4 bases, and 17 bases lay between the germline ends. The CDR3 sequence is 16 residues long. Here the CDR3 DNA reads TGTGCCAGCAGTCCCGGCGTGGGGCGATTCACCGGGGAGCTGTTTTTT. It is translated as CASSPGVGRFTGELFF.

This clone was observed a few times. The CDR3 nucleotides read TGTGCCAGCAGCTTAGCGCGGACGGGGGTTAACATTCAGTACTTC. Protein sequence: CASSLARTGVNIQYF. The V gene is TRBV7-8, the J gene TRBJ2-4, with D possibly being TRBD2 (6 bases). Trimming pared 0 bases from V and 7 bases from J, leaving 13 bases between. Germline CDR1 SGHVS, CDR2 FQNEAQ. CDR3 length: 15 residues.

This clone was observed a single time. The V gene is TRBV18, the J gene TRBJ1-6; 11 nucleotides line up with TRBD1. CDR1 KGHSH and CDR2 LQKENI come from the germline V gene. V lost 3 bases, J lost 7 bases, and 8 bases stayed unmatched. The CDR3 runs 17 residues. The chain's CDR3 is CASSPWDRGSQNSPLHF. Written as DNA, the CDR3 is TGTGCCAGCTCACCCTGGGACAGGGGGTCTCAAAATTCACCCCTCCACTTT.

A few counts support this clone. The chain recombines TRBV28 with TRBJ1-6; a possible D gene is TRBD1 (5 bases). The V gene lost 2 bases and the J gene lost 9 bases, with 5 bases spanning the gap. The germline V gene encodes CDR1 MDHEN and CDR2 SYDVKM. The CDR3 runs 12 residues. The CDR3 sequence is CASSLQGSPLHF. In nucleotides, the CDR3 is TGTGCCAGCAGTTTACAGGGTTCACCCCTCCACTTT.

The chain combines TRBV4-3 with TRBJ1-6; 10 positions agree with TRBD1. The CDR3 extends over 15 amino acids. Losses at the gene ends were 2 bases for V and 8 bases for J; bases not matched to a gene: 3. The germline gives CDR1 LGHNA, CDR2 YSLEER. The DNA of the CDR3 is TGCGCCAGCAGCCAAACTGGACAGGGGGATTCACCCCTCCACTTT. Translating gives CASSQTGQGDSPLHF.

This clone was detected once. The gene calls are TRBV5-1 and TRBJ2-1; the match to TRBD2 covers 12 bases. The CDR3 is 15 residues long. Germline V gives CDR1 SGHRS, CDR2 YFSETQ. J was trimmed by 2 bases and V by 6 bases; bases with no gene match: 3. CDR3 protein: CASNLAGGPYNEQFF. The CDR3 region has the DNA TGCGCCAGCAACCTAGCGGGGGGGCCCTACAATGAGCAGTTCTTC.